A single sample gave rise to the 25 T cell receptor beta chains below, sequenced in a study of cytomegalovirus exposure and HLA in healthy donors (dated by TCRdb to 2016 to 2017). The library was obtained by the immunoSEQ multiplex PCR assay. For the multiplex PCR, a mixture combining 60 forward primers for TCR Vbeta segments and 13 reverse primers for TCR Jbeta segments was used. The clones in this table, taken by TCRdb from immuneACCESS, are in-frame only. Not every clone is retained; where verified, under half of the shortfall comes from an unresolved V gene, and the cause of the rest is unknown. In all, the sample holds under 200,000 clones, and 77% of those were seen once. The ten most abundant clones make up around 2.1% of the sample. The sample taken for sequencing was PBMCs. Receptor source: a man aged 45-65 years in good health and CMV-seropositive.

The chain recombines TRBV6-5 with TRBJ2-1; D is unresolved. Germline CDR1 and CDR2: MNHEY and SVGAGI. Deletions cut 0 bases from V and 5 bases from J, with 5 bases between. This CDR3 comprises 13 residues. The CDR3 here is CASSYSSNNEQFF. The CDR3, as DNA: TGTGCCAGCAGTTACTCGAGTAACAATGAGCAGTTCTTC.

This chain joins TRBV6-5 and TRBJ2-5; TRBD1 matches 7 bases. Germline V CDR1 and CDR2: MNHEY, SVGAGI. The V segment lost 0 bases and the J segment 4 bases; nucleotides outside the gene matches: 5. The length of the CDR3 is 15 residues. CDR3 DNA sequence: TGTGCCAGCAGTTACTCGCAGGGGGACGGAGAGACCCAGTACTTC. It yields the protein CASSYSQGDGETQYF.

The J gene is TRBJ2-5, the V gene TRBV19; 8 bases agree with TRBD1. Per germline, CDR1 LNHDA and CDR2 SQIVND (reference sequence). The ends lost 5 bases at V and 1 base at J; junction bases unmatched: 9. The CDR3 spans 16 residues. For the CDR3, the DNA is TGTGCCAGTAGTCCCCTCCACAGGGGGGCCCAAGAGACCCAGTACTTC. Protein sequence: CASSPLHRGAQETQYF.

This chain joins TRBV25-1 and TRBJ1-1; 8 bases are a match to TRBD1. From germline, CDR1 is MGHDK and CDR2 SYGVNS. The CDR3 loop spans 14 amino acids. Trimming removed 6 bases from V and 7 bases from J; junction bases left unmatched: 10. In DNA, the CDR3 is TGTGCCAGCAGACCGAGGACAGGGATGTTTGAAGCTTTCTTT. The encoded protein is CASRPRTGMFEAFF.

V and J are TRBV9 and TRBJ1-2, with D tentatively TRBD1 (5 bases). The CDR3 extends over 14 amino acids. Germline V gene data show CDR1 as SGDLS and CDR2 as YYNGEE. Deletions cut 0 bases from V and 7 bases from J, with 13 bases between. In DNA form, the CDR3 reads TGTGCCAGCAGCGTAGATGGGGGGTTTGGTGGCTACACCTTC. Its protein is CASSVDGGFGGYTF.

This rearrangement joins TRBV19 to TRBJ2-5; 8 positions match TRBD1. After removal of 6 bases from V and 6 bases from J, the junction contained 6 bases not matched to a gene. Per the germline V gene, CDR1 is LNHDA and CDR2 is SQIVND (reference sequence). This CDR3 has 13 residues. The DNA of the CDR3 is TGTGCCAGTAGGGCGGACAGGGCGAAGACCCAGTACTTC. This translates into CASRADRAKTQYF.

CDR3 nucleotide sequence: TGCGCCAGCAGCCGACGGACTAGCGGGGGCACAGATACGCAGTATTTT. This sequence encodes CASSRRTSGGTDTQYF. V usage is TRBV4-3 and J usage is TRBJ2-3; 12 bases align to TRBD2. Trimming at V came to 4 bases and at J to 1 base, leaving 3 bases not matched to a gene. The CDR3 is made up of 16 amino acids. Germline CDR1 and CDR2: LGHNA and YSLEER.

The chain links TRBV5-1 to TRBJ2-2; 9 bases agree with TRBD1. The V gene's germline CDR1 is SGHRS and CDR2 YFSETQ. The V segment lost 7 bases and the J segment 0 bases; nucleotides outside the gene matches: 4. The CDR3 runs to 15 residues. CDR3 sequence: CASGRTGANTGELFF. The CDR3, as DNA: TGCGCCAGCGGGAGGACAGGGGCGAACACCGGGGAGCTGTTTTTT.

This chain joins TRBV28 and TRBJ2-7; TRBD2 aligns across 8 bases. From germline, CDR1 is MDHEN and CDR2 SYDVKM. Trimming cost V 8 bases and J 3 bases; bases outside gene matches: 9. This CDR3 region has 14 residues. DNA of the CDR3: TGTGCCAGCGAACCGGGGGGGAGGGGCTACGAGCAGTACTTC. Encoded protein: CASEPGGRGYEQYF.

CDR3 bases: TGTGCCAGCAGCTTAGAACGGGTTAAAACGTCACCCCTCCACTTT. Residues: CASSLERVKTSPLHF. The chain carries TRBV11-2 and TRBJ1-6; D gene unclear. This CDR3 has 15 amino acids. V lost 0 bases to trimming and J lost 10 bases, with 13 bases between them. CDR1 is SGHAT and CDR2 is FQNNGV in the germline V gene. Together with reference TRBV11-2 and TRBJ1-6, the CDR3 gives the full variable domain: EAGVAQSPRYKIIEKRQSVAFWCNPISGHATLYWYQQILGQGPKLLIQFQNNGVVDDSQLPKDRFSAERLKGVDSTLKIQPAKLEDSAVYLCASSLERVKTSPLHFGNGTRLTVT.

The rearrangement uses TRBV5-1 and TRBJ2-1; possibly TRBD1 for D (7 bases). This CDR3 region has 15 residues. CDR1 and CDR2 from the germline V gene are SGHRS and YFSETQ. Trimming stripped 5 bases from V and 2 bases from J, with 14 bases between. CDR3 sequence: CASRRQGGPYNEQFF. DNA of the CDR3: TGCGCCAGCAGAAGACAGGGAGGCCCCTACAATGAGCAGTTCTTC.

V is TRBV14 and J is TRBJ1-1, with 10 nucleotides matching TRBD1. V was clipped by 1 base and J by 1 base; unmatched bases: 6. The CDR3 runs 17 residues. Germline CDR1 is SGHDN and CDR2 is FVKESK. The CDR3 loop reads CASSQGTGGWENTEAFF. In DNA form, the CDR3 reads TGTGCCAGCAGCCAAGGGACAGGGGGATGGGAGAACACTGAAGCTTTCTTT.

This chain uses TRBV4-3 with TRBJ2-4, with D possibly being TRBD1 (5 bases). The length of the CDR3 is 17 residues. The V gene's germline CDR1 is LGHNA and CDR2 YSLEER. The ends were cut back, 1 base at V and 1 base at J, with 14 bases in the middle. The CDR3 sequence: CASSQVAAGSAKNIQYF. The DNA for the CDR3 is TGCGCCAGCAGCCAAGTGGCGGCAGGGTCGGCCAAAAACATTCAGTACTTC.

Regarding this clone: This sample also contains other DNA sequences that code for the same CDR3. The genes are TRBV28 and TRBJ1-6; possible D gene TRBD1, 6 bases. The CDR3 runs to 16 residues. CDR1 MDHEN and CDR2 SYDVKM come from the germline V gene. V gave up 6 bases and J gave up 0 bases, with 12 bases separating them. CDR3 amino acids: CASSLGGSSYNSPLHF. The CDR3 nucleotides are TGTGCCAGCAGCCTAGGGGGAAGCTCCTATAATTCACCCCTCCACTTT.

The V call is TRBV11-2, the J call TRBJ1-2; 8 bases line up with TRBD1. J gave up 6 bases and V 5 bases, and 17 bases lay outside the gene matches. The CDR3 is made up of 17 amino acids. Germline loops: CDR1 SGHAT, CDR2 FQNNGV. The CDR3 loop reads CASSQSLIRGLLDGYTF. The CDR3 DNA is TGTGCCAGCAGCCAATCCCTCATCAGGGGGCTTCTAGATGGCTACACCTTC.

The gene calls are TRBV6-5 and TRBJ1-2; D gene uncertain. Trimming pared 2 bases from V and 2 bases from J, leaving 6 bases between. The germline V gene has CDR1 MNHEY and CDR2 SVGAGI. The CDR3 spans 13 residues. The CDR3 protein is CASSYVGNYGYTF. DNA for the CDR3: TGTGCCAGCAGTTACGTCGGGAACTATGGCTACACCTTC.

The chain carries TRBV10-3 and TRBJ2-4; D not resolved. The germline V gene encodes CDR1 ENHRY and CDR2 SYGVKD. V lost 10 bases, J lost 9 bases, and 13 bases lay in between. The CDR3 loop spans 11 amino acids. The CDR3 nucleotides are TGTGCCACCCAAAGTAACGGCATTCAGTACTTC. Its translation: CATQSNGIQYF.

V is TRBV28 and J is TRBJ1-3; D is ambiguous. This CDR3 comprises 19 residues. The V gene's germline CDR1 is MDHEN and CDR2 SYDVKM. V was clipped by 5 bases and J by 0 bases, with 23 bases between them. The CDR3 spells CASSSHSYTRPSSGNTIYF. The CDR3 region has the DNA TGTGCCAGCAGTAGCCATTCCTATACCAGGCCGAGCTCTGGAAACACCATATATTTT.

This rearrangement joins TRBV19 to TRBJ2-5, with unresolved D. The germline gives CDR1 LNHDA, CDR2 SQIVND (reference sequence). Trimming removed 1 base at V and 1 base at J, with 10 bases between. The CDR3 length is 15 residues. DNA for the CDR3: TGTGCCAGTAGTATAGGAGGCCGGATCCAAGAGACCCAGTACTTC. Protein product: CASSIGGRIQETQYF.

The V gene is TRBV29-1, the J gene TRBJ2-5; 7 positions agree with TRBD1. V lost 3 bases to trimming and J lost 1 base; unmatched junction nucleotides: 2. This CDR3 contains 13 residues. The germline CDR1 and CDR2 sequences are SQVTM and ANQGSEA. In nucleotides, the CDR3 is TGCAGCGTTGACAGGGGGAGCCAAGAGACCCAGTACTTC. This gives the protein CSVDRGSQETQYF. The complete variable domain, with remaining parts taken from reference TRBV29-1 and TRBJ2-5, reads SAVISQKPSRDICQRGTSLTIQCQVDSQVTMMFWYRQQPGQSLTLIATANQGSEATYESGFVIDKFPISRPNLTFSTLTVSNMSPEDSSIYLCSVDRGSQETQYFGPGTRLLVL.

This sequence joins TRBV29-1 and TRBJ1-5; TRBD1 agrees at 7 bases. The junction had 3 bases not matched to a gene; V was cut back by 4 bases and J by 3 bases. Per germline, CDR1 SQVTM and CDR2 ANQGSEA. The CDR3 contains 13 residues. CDR3: CSVAGTVNQPQHF. In DNA, the CDR3 is TGCAGCGTTGCTGGGACAGTCAATCAGCCCCAGCATTTT.

The chain joins TRBV5-1 to TRBJ2-5; TRBD2 is a possible D gene (6 bases). This CDR3 comprises 15 residues. Germline V gene data show CDR1 as SGHRS and CDR2 as YFSETQ. Trimming left V 4 bases short and J 2 bases short, with 15 bases between. CDR3 nucleotide sequence: TGCGCCAGCAGCAGGCTTAGCGGCCCACAAGAGACCCAGTACTTC. Amino acids: CASSRLSGPQETQYF.

CDR3 region: CASSVKTNREGSPLHF. The DNA for the CDR3 is TGTGCCAGCAGCGTTAAGACCAACAGGGAGGGTTCACCCCTCCACTTT. The rearrangement links TRBV9 to TRBJ1-6; possible D gene TRBD1, 6 bases. CDR1 SGDLS and CDR2 YYNGEE come from the germline V gene. V was trimmed by 2 bases and J by 9 bases, leaving 18 bases between them. The CDR3 runs 16 residues.

V and J are TRBV6-1 and TRBJ2-7; 8 bases align to TRBD2. CDR1 and CDR2 (germline): MNHNS, SASEGT. V lost 2 bases to trimming and J lost 8 bases; unmatched junction nucleotides: 14. This CDR3 has 16 residues. DNA of the CDR3: TGTGCCAGCAGTGAAATGGAGCGGGGGACCCTTACGAAGCAGTACTTC. Translating gives CASSEMERGTLTKQYF.

The CDR3 nucleotides read TGTGCCAGCAGCTTAGGGTCTCAGGGGAATGAGCAGTTCTTC. Translating gives CASSLGSQGNEQFF. V gene TRBV7-8 combines with J gene TRBJ2-1, with TRBD1 as a possible D gene (6 bases). V shed 1 base and J shed 7 bases, with 11 bases lying between them. The germline CDR1 and CDR2 sequences are SGHVS and FQNEAQ. CDR3 length: 14 residues.